These 6 T cell receptor beta chains were all obtained from the same sample, sequenced in a study of blood T cells in healthy people across ages. Sample-barcoded 5' priming and a J-beta primer mix drove a second PCR of about 7 to 12 cycles. TCRdb itself ran the 5' RACE reads through MiXCR, one entry per CDR3 protein. Among about 580,000 distinct CDR3 sequences, 40% to 50% were seen once, and the ten largest hold approximately 23%. Material for sequencing was blood. The receptors derive from a man aged 80 or over in good health.

The chain recombines TRBV28 with TRBJ2-5; D might be TRBD1 or TRBD2, each matching 6 bases. Germline V CDR1 and CDR2: MDHEN, SYDVKM. V lost 6 bases and J lost 11, with 28 bases in between. The CDR3 contains 16 residues. CDR3 loop: CASSRSDSYRSREQYF. The CDR3 bases are TGTGCCAGCAGCAGATCGGACAGCTACAGATCTCGGGAGCAGTACTTC. The full variable domain, with the rest looked up from reference TRBV28 and TRBJ2-5, is DVKVTQSSRYLVKRTGEKVFLECVQDMDHENMFWYRQDPGLGLRLIYFSYDVKMKEKGDIPEGYSVSREKKERFSLILESASTNQTSMYLCASSRSDSYRSREQYFGPGTRLLVL.

V usage is TRBV12-3 or TRBV12-4 and J usage is TRBJ2-3; a possible D gene is TRBD2 (7 bases). V was trimmed by 5 bases and J by 3 bases, leaving 18 bases between them. The CDR3 sequence is 16 residues long. The CDR3 nucleotides are TGTGCCAGCAGTCGTAGGGGCGGGGGCGCGACAGATACGCAGTATTTT. This gives the protein CASSRRGGGATDTQYF.

The genes are TRBV2 and TRBJ2-2, with TRBD2 matching over 9 bases. Germline CDR1 SNHLY, CDR2 FYNNEI. Trimming removed 8 bases from V and 0 bases from J; junction bases left unmatched: 7. This CDR3 has 16 amino acids. CDR3 residues: CASSILAGPNTGELFF. Here the CDR3 DNA reads TGTGCCAGCTCTATACTAGCGGGCCCGAACACCGGGGAGCTGTTTTTT. Drawing the rest from reference TRBV2 and TRBJ2-2, the complete variable domain is EPEVTQTPSHQVTQMGQEVILRCVPISNHLYFYWYRQILGQKVEFLVSFYNNEISEKSEIFDDQFSVERPDGSNFTLKIRSTKLEDSAMYFCASSILAGPNTGELFFGEGSRLTVL.

This clonotype was counted a single time. The chain uses TRBV4-3 and TRBJ2-1; 7 bases fit TRBD2. The DNA end is more similar to TRBJ2-7, so the J call may be wrong. CDR1 is LGHNA and CDR2 is YSLEER in the germline V gene. The CDR3 is 16 amino acids. In DNA, the CDR3 is TGCGCCAGCAGCCAAGTGGGGGGGAGCTCCTACAATGAGCAGTACTTC. It yields the protein CASSQVGGSSYNEQYF.

Concerning this clonotype: A much larger clone differs by one base, so this may be a read error. The gene calls are TRBV6-6 and TRBJ1-2; D gene unclear. The length of the CDR3 is 14 residues. Germline CDR1 is MNHNY and CDR2 is SVGAGI (reference sequence). The chain's CDR3 is CASSYELANYDYTF. DNA of the CDR3: TGTGCCAGCAGTTACGAGTTAGCTAACTATGACTACACCTTC.

V gene TRBV9 combines with J gene TRBJ2-1, with D tentatively TRBD2 (6 bases). The CDR3 is 16 amino acids. V lost 1 base and J 4 bases, leaving 15 bases between the germline ends. The germline CDR1 and CDR2 sequences are SGDLS and YYNGEE. CDR3 in amino acids: CASSVFTSWRYNEQFF. The CDR3 nucleotides read TGTGCCAGCAGCGTATTTACTAGCTGGAGGTACAATGAGCAGTTCTTC.